This T cell receptor (beta chain) was identified during a study of identical twins. The length of the CDR3 is 15 residues. Germline V gene sequence: CDR1 DFQATT, CDR2 SNEGSKA (reference sequence). V shed 0 bases and J 0 bases; nucleotides not matched to a gene: 4. In this sample, this clonotype turned up a few times. TCRdb analysed the 5' RACE reads with MiXCR anew, one entry per CDR3 protein. Among 570,000 or so distinct CDR3 sequences listed, roughly 9.5% were seen once. These data were also filed under a second study, of yellow fever vaccine responses in identical twins.

This receptor was obtained from a woman under 30 in good health. The specimen sequenced was PBMCs. The J gene is TRBJ2-5, the V gene TRBV20-1; TRBD2 agrees at 7 bases. CDR3 nucleotides: TGCAGTGCTAGAGATCGGCGGGGGTACCAAGAGACCCAGTACTTC. Translated: CSARDRRGYQETQYF.